The 21 T cell receptor beta chains given below trace back to one sample, sequenced in a study of T cell responses to AZD1222 COVID-19 vaccine. Here immunoSEQ multiplex PCR was the method, and the copy in TCRdb shows in-frame clones only, minus some. The table records 75,000 to 95,000 clones, 85% of them present only once. The input for sequencing was peripheral blood, taken on day 0 of AZD1222 vaccination. The receptors originated from an adult in good health.

A few counts support this clone. The CDR3 here is CASTHRGSNTGELFF. The CDR3 nucleotides read TGTGCCAGTACCCACAGGGGATCAAACACCGGGGAGCTGTTTTTT. The rearrangement uses TRBV19 and TRBJ2-2, with 7 positions matching TRBD1. CDR3 length: 15 residues. The V and J ends lost 7 bases and 2 bases, in that order; junction bases with no gene match: 7. Germline CDR1 and CDR2: LNHDA and SQIVND (reference sequence).

CDR3 sequence (DNA): TGTGCCAGCTCACCCCTGAGCAATCAGCCCCAGCATTTT. This gives the protein CASSPLSNQPQHF. V and J are TRBV18 and TRBJ1-5; D is unresolved. The CDR3 length is 13 residues. Germline values: CDR1 KGHSH, CDR2 LQKENI. Trimming pared 3 bases from V and 1 base from J, leaving 4 bases between.

The V call is TRBV21-1, the J call TRBJ1-3. TRBV21-1 is a listed pseudogene. This CDR3 is built from 16 residues. The CDR3, as DNA: TGTGCCAGCAGCAATCCTTTGGGGGTCTCTGGAAACACCATATATTTT. Amino acid sequence: CASSNPLGVSGNTIYF.

V usage is TRBV30 and J usage is TRBJ2-7; D possibly corresponds to TRBD2 (6 bases). CDR1 and CDR2 from the germline V gene are GTSNPN and SVGIG (reference sequence). Between the trimmed V and J ends, which lost 3 bases and 2 bases, there was a span of 17 bases. This CDR3 has 15 amino acids. The CDR3 nucleotides are TGTGCCTGGAGCCTGGGGGGAGGTCCCCCCTACGAGCAGTACTTC. Translated: CAWSLGGGPPYEQYF.

This chain uses TRBV6-5 with TRBJ1-2, with unresolved D. Trimming stripped 4 bases from V and 3 bases from J, with 9 bases between. Germline lookup yields CDR1 MNHEY and CDR2 SVGAGI. The CDR3 is made up of 13 amino acids. CDR3 region: CASSLREDYGYTF. CDR3 in DNA: TGTGCCAGCAGTTTGCGGGAGGACTATGGCTACACCTTC.

The rearrangement links TRBV6-5 to TRBJ1-1, with D unclear. Trimming shortened V by 4 bases and J by 8 bases, and 8 bases separated the two germline ends. CDR1 and CDR2 from the germline V gene are MNHEY and SVGAGI. The CDR3 is 11 residues long. DNA of the CDR3: TGTGCCAGCAGTTCTTTAGGAGAAGCTTTCTTT. This sequence encodes CASSSLGEAFF.

The chain is built from TRBV5-5 and TRBJ1-1; 7 bases align to TRBD1. The V and J ends lost 2 bases and 2 bases, in that order; junction bases with no gene match: 3. Germline values: CDR1 SGHKS, CDR2 YYEKEE (reference sequence). The CDR3 spans 14 residues. The CDR3 loop reads CASSLTGDNTEAFF. In DNA form, the CDR3 reads TGTGCCAGCAGCTTAACAGGGGACAACACTGAAGCTTTCTTT.

The V gene is TRBV5-1, the J gene TRBJ2-2, with D unresolved. Trimming took 0 bases from V and 15 from J, leaving 21 bases between them. This CDR3 is built from 15 residues. Per the germline V gene, CDR1 is SGHRS and CDR2 is YFSETQ. Here the CDR3 DNA reads TGCGCCAGCAGCTTGGCAGGTTCCCCCTACGATGATGTGTTTTTT. This sequence encodes CASSLAGSPYDDVFF.

This clone was detected once. The chain links TRBV5-4 to TRBJ2-3; TRBD2 agrees at 10 bases. This CDR3 region has 18 residues. In germline, CDR1 is SGHNT, CDR2 YYREEE (reference sequence). V was pared by 4 bases and J by 0 bases, with 11 bases of the junction left unmatched. CDR3 residues: CASSINSGGKISTDTQYF. The CDR3 bases are TGTGCCAGCAGCATAAATAGCGGGGGGAAAATTAGCACAGATACGCAGTATTTT.

The rearrangement uses TRBV19 and TRBJ1-3; possibly TRBD1 for D (5 bases). The CDR3 extends over 14 amino acids. V gave up 1 base and J gave up 7 bases, with 11 bases separating them. Looked up from germline, CDR1 is LNHDA and CDR2 is SQIVND (reference sequence). The CDR3 nucleotides are TGTGCCAGTAGTATAGCGGGGACGAGGAACACCATATATTTT. Its protein product is CASSIAGTRNTIYF.

V gene TRBV15 combines with J gene TRBJ1-4; D might be TRBD1 (5 bases). The CDR3 totals 18 residues. Germline CDR1 LNHNV, CDR2 YYDKDF (reference sequence). Trimming removed 0 bases at V and 0 bases at J, with 14 bases between. The CDR3 here is CATSRDLDSQATNEKLFF. Written as DNA, the CDR3 is TGTGCCACCAGCAGAGATCTAGACAGTCAGGCAACTAATGAAAAACTGTTTTTT. Full variable domain (missing parts from reference TRBV15 and TRBJ1-4): DAMVIQNPRYQVTQFGKPVTLSCSQTLNHNVMYWYQQKSSQAPKLLFHYYDKDFNNEADTPDNFQSRRPNTSFCFLDIRSPGLGDTAMYLCATSRDLDSQATNEKLFFGSGTQLSVL.

The chain couples TRBV11-2 to TRBJ1-1; D gene ambiguous. Germline lookup yields CDR1 SGHAT and CDR2 FQNNGV. The CDR3 totals 11 residues. The V end lost 5 bases, the J end lost 7 bases, and 8 bases lay between the germline ends. The chain's CDR3 is CASSIAGEAFF. The DNA of the CDR3 is TGTGCCAGCAGCATAGCTGGTGAAGCTTTCTTT.

This clone occurred once. This chain links TRBV11-2 with TRBJ2-7; D not resolved. This CDR3 contains 12 residues. Germline V gives CDR1 SGHAT, CDR2 FQNNGV. The V and J ends lost 5 bases and 2 bases respectively, with 7 bases between them. The DNA of the CDR3 is TGTGCCAGCAGCCCCGTGGCCTACGAGCAGTACTTC. The encoded protein is CASSPVAYEQYF.

The chain has TRBV27 and TRBJ1-4; a possible D gene is TRBD1 (5 bases). V was trimmed by 6 bases and J by 0 bases, leaving 11 bases between them. CDR1 is MNHEY, CDR2 SMNVEV, per germline (reference sequence). The CDR3 is 15 amino acids. The CDR3 reads CASSRDRPTNEKLFF. The CDR3, as DNA: TGTGCCAGCAGCCGTGACAGACCAACTAATGAAAAACTGTTTTTT.

V and J are TRBV7-2 and TRBJ1-5; the D gene is possibly TRBD1 (5 bases). V lost 3 bases to trimming and J lost 7 bases, with 7 bases between them. CDR1 SGHTA and CDR2 FQGNSA come from the germline V gene. The length of the CDR3 is 12 residues. For the CDR3, the DNA is TGTGCCAGCAGCTTCCGACAGCAGCCCCAGCATTTT. It codes for CASSFRQQPQHF.

The rearrangement links TRBV9 to TRBJ1-1; 7 bases line up with TRBD1. After removal of 4 bases from V and 4 bases from J, the junction contained 7 bases not matched to a gene. Germline V gives CDR1 SGDLS, CDR2 YYNGEE. This CDR3 contains 14 residues. CDR3 residues: CASSPDRVTTEAFF. CDR3 sequence (DNA): TGTGCCAGCAGCCCCGACAGGGTGACCACTGAAGCTTTCTTT.

The chain uses TRBV7-2 and TRBJ2-1; 9 bases match TRBD2. V was clipped by 0 bases and J by 9 bases; unmatched bases: 9. CDR3 length equals 16 residues. Per germline, CDR1 SGHTA and CDR2 FQGNSA. The CDR3 DNA is TGTGCCAGCAGCTTAGCGGGCCTAGCGGGGAGAGCTGAGCAGTTCTTC. This encodes CASSLAGLAGRAEQFF.

The V and J genes are TRBV20-1 and TRBJ1-2; D may be TRBD1 (5 bases). V was clipped by 6 bases and J by 4 bases, with 6 bases between them. Germline CDR1 is DFQATT and CDR2 is SNEGSKA (reference sequence). The CDR3 is 10 amino acids. The CDR3: CSAGVYGYTF. CDR3 sequence (DNA): TGCAGTGCAGGGGTCTATGGCTACACCTTC.

The gene calls are TRBV9 and TRBJ1-3, with TRBD1 identical over 8 bases. The trim removed 0 bases at V and 1 base at J, leaving 3 bases unmatched. The V gene's germline CDR1 is SGDLS and CDR2 YYNGEE. The CDR3 spans 16 residues. This CDR3 is CASSVVDRGSGNTIYF. As DNA, the CDR3 is TGTGCCAGCAGCGTAGTTGACAGGGGTTCTGGAAACACCATATATTTT.

This clone turned up a few times. V is TRBV2 and J is TRBJ2-5; 7 bases line up with TRBD2. Germline V gene lookup returns CDR1 SNHLY and CDR2 FYNNEI. The CDR3 is 15 amino acids. With 3 bases clipped from V and 4 bases from J, the junction kept 8 bases outside the gene matches. The CDR3 reads CASSEVGGIGETQYF. The DNA for the CDR3 is TGTGCCAGCAGTGAGGTGGGGGGGATAGGAGAGACCCAGTACTTC.

CDR3: CASSPTGGANYGYTF. CDR3 nucleotide sequence: TGTGCCAGCAGCCCGACGGGAGGAGCTAACTATGGCTACACCTTC. V usage is TRBV7-9 and J usage is TRBJ1-2; D remains ambiguous. CDR1 is SEHNR and CDR2 is FQNEAQ in the germline V gene (reference sequence). The CDR3 contains 15 residues. V lost 5 bases, J lost 0 bases, and 13 bases lay in between.